This T cell receptor (beta chain) was identified during a study of blood T cell repertoires in COVID-19. For the study at large: The study drew acute and convalescent COVID-19 samples from the United States, Italy and Spain. T cells, B-cell-depleted T cells, or PBMCs supplied cDNA or gDNA.

Original processing notes: Reference gene primer amplification gave estimated nucleated cell counts. TCRdb's copy holds only in-frame clones and misses some; the assay was immunoSEQ multiplex PCR. From that table come the V and J calls and clone size; the DNA was used to work out D and trimming. The profile shows 40,000 to 55,000 clones, approximately 78% of them singletons. Sequenced input: peripheral blood. The receptor was derived from a human donor with acute or convalescent COVID-19. The donor label of this sample is uncertain.

The CDR3 nucleotides read TGTGCCAGCAGCTTAATGTCGGGGGTGGAGGGCTACACCTTC. Its protein is CASSLMSGVEGYTF. The chain carries TRBV7-9 and TRBJ1-2, with a tentative D call TRBD1 (5 bases). V gave up 2 bases and J gave up 8 bases, with 15 bases separating them. This CDR3 has 14 amino acids. Germline V gene lookup returns CDR1 SEHNR and CDR2 FQNEAQ (reference sequence).